Shown below are 28 T cell receptor beta chains from a single sample sequenced in a study of human T cells and chemical hapten exposure. Regarding time point: patch test 2, 6 weeks after DPC sensitization. Treatment: therapeutic diphenylcyclopropenone sensitization with weekly scalp DPC. MiXCR, applied by TCRdb to the RACE reads, yields one record per CDR3 protein. The top ten hold approximately 5% of the sample, which has about 84,000 distinct CDR3 sequences, 10% seen once. Sequenced here: whole blood, sampled in connection with sensitization to the hapten diphenylcyclopropenone (DPC). Every receptor here comes from a woman aged 50 to 60 with alopecia areata. Some clones in this sample may be carry-over from other donors' samples.

This clonotype has a count of ten or more. This chain links TRBV27 with TRBJ1-2; 7 positions agree with TRBD1. The CDR3 runs to 15 residues. Germline values: CDR1 MNHEY, CDR2 SMNVEV (reference sequence). V gave up 2 bases and J gave up 5 bases; unmatched junction bases: 8. The CDR3 DNA is TGTGCCAGCAGTTTAAACAGGGGACGTATTTATGGCTACACCTTC. Translated: CASSLNRGRIYGYTF.

This clonotype was picked up many times. The chain joins TRBV5-5 to TRBJ2-5, with a tentative D call TRBD2 (6 bases). Germline CDR1 is SGHKS and CDR2 is YYEKEE (reference sequence). The V end lost 6 bases, the J end lost 3 bases, and 12 bases lay between the germline ends. This CDR3 contains 13 residues. Written as DNA, the CDR3 is TGTGCCAGCACACTTGGAGGGGAAGAGACCCAGTACTTC. This gives the protein CASTLGGEETQYF.

This rearrangement joins TRBV29-1 to TRBJ1-2; a weak D match, TRBD1 (5 bases). CDR1 and CDR2 (germline): SQVTM, ANQGSEA. The CDR3 is 12 amino acids. The V and J ends lost 4 bases and 6 bases respectively, with 12 bases between them. CDR3 DNA sequence: TGCAGCGTTGTTCTGCAGGGCGATGGCTACACCTTC. Amino acids: CSVVLQGDGYTF.

This clonotype came up many times. The chain recombines TRBV28 with TRBJ2-3; 9 nucleotides align to TRBD2. The CDR3 length is 15 residues. CDR1 MDHEN and CDR2 SYDVKM come from the germline V gene. Unmatched junction bases numbered 3, after V lost 3 bases and J lost 2 bases. As DNA, the CDR3 is TGTGCCAGCAGTTTCCGCGGGAGGGCCACAGATACGCAGTATTTT. Amino acids: CASSFRGRATDTQYF.

This clonotype was recorded many times. This chain links TRBV20-1 with TRBJ2-1; 10 bases are shared with TRBD2. The junction had 4 bases not matched to a gene; V was cut back by 5 bases and J by 0 bases. The germline gives CDR1 DFQATT, CDR2 SNEGSKA (reference sequence). The CDR3 is 15 residues long. The CDR3 here is CSAPPSGSSYNEQFF. In nucleotides, the CDR3 is TGCAGTGCTCCTCCTAGCGGGAGCTCCTACAATGAGCAGTTCTTC.

This clonotype occurred many times. V and J are TRBV5-4 and TRBJ1-4; D ambiguous. Trimming left V 0 bases short and J 2 bases short, with 5 bases between. The CDR3 runs to 14 residues. From germline, CDR1 is SGHNT and CDR2 YYREEE (reference sequence). The CDR3 nucleotides are TGTGCCAGCAGCTTGGCGGGGACTAATGAAAAACTGTTTTTT. This codes for CASSLAGTNEKLFF. Filled out from reference TRBV5-4 and TRBJ1-4, the complete variable domain reads ETGVTQSPTHLIKTRGQQVTLRCSSQSGHNTVSWYQQALGQGPQFIFQYYREEENGRGNFPPRFSGLQFPNYSSELNVNALELDDSALYLCASSLAGTNEKLFFGSGTQLSVL.

This clonotype was observed at least ten times. The chain links TRBV6-6 to TRBJ1-3; unclear D gene. The V gene's germline CDR1 is MNHNY and CDR2 SVGAGI (reference sequence). This CDR3 contains 16 residues. V lost 0 bases to trimming and J lost 0 bases, with 9 bases between them. CDR3 amino acids: CASSYSRRNSGNTIYF. CDR3 sequence (DNA): TGTGCCAGCAGTTACTCGCGGCGGAACTCTGGAAACACCATATATTTT.

The V and J genes are TRBV20-1 and TRBJ2-1; no definite D call. The germline V gene has CDR1 DFQATT and CDR2 SNEGSKA (reference sequence). The length of the CDR3 is 11 residues. V was shortened by 1 base and J by 12 bases, with 10 bases between the two germline ends. The CDR3 DNA follows: TGCAGTGCTAGAGGCCGGGCCCGGCAGTTCTTC. Translated, it gives CSARGRARQFF.

The chain couples TRBV4-3 to TRBJ2-7; 8 bases are shared with TRBD1. The ends lost 3 bases at V and 3 bases at J; junction bases unmatched: 4. Germline V gene lookup returns CDR1 LGHNA and CDR2 YSLEER. The CDR3 is made up of 14 amino acids. This chain's CDR3 is CASSHSDRGYEQYF. The CDR3 region has the DNA TGCGCCAGCAGCCACTCAGACAGGGGCTACGAGCAGTACTTC.

This clonotype was detected a few times. This chain connects TRBV6-6 to TRBJ1-6; TRBD1 matches at 10 bases. The CDR3 covers 14 residues. The germline V gene has CDR1 MNHNY and CDR2 SVGAGI (reference sequence). V lost 6 bases to trimming and J lost 6 bases; unmatched junction nucleotides: 2. DNA of the CDR3: TGTGCCAGCAGCGGACAGGGGGGTAATTCACCCCTCCACTTT. Its translation is CASSGQGGNSPLHF.

At least ten counts were recorded for this clonotype. The chain combines TRBV20-1 with TRBJ2-5; no clear D. Germline lookup yields CDR1 DFQATT and CDR2 SNEGSKA (reference sequence). There are 16 residues in the CDR3. Trimming took 3 bases from V and 3 from J, leaving 20 bases between them. For the CDR3, the DNA is TGCAGTGCTAGTTCGGGTACGTCCATATCGGAAGAGACCCAGTACTTC. Protein sequence: CSASSGTSISEETQYF.

Comment on this clonotype: With only one base between it and a far larger clone, this is likely a read error. The chain couples TRBV7-2 to TRBJ1-2, with a possible D match to TRBD1 (6 bases). The CDR3 extends over 12 amino acids. In germline, CDR1 is SGHTA, CDR2 FQGNSA. V lost 4 bases, J lost 4 bases, and 7 bases lay in between. The CDR3 loop is CASSSTGYGYTF. DNA for the CDR3: TGTGCCAGCAGCTCGACAGGCTATGGCTACACCTTC.

This clonotype occurred a few times. The V and J genes are TRBV5-1 and TRBJ1-1, with no clear D. This CDR3 is built from 9 residues. V dropped 0 bases and J dropped 11 bases, with 2 bases sitting between them. CDR1 SGHRS and CDR2 YFSETQ come from the germline V gene. CDR3 in amino acids: CASSLGAFF. In DNA, the CDR3 is TGCGCCAGCAGCTTGGGGGCTTTCTTT.

This clonotype came up many times. The rearrangement links TRBV4-3 to TRBJ1-3; 9 bases fit TRBD1. Trimming cost V 0 bases and J 8 bases; bases outside gene matches: 11. CDR3 length equals 17 residues. CDR1 LGHNA and CDR2 YSLEER come from the germline V gene. CDR3 residues: CASSQDWDRAAFHTIYF. CDR3 coding DNA: TGCGCCAGCAGCCAAGATTGGGACAGGGCCGCTTTCCACACCATATATTTT.

This chain uses TRBV7-2 with TRBJ2-7; possibly TRBD2 for D (6 bases). The CDR3 loop spans 14 amino acids. V lost 0 bases and J lost 2, with 8 bases in between. Per germline, CDR1 SGHTA and CDR2 FQGNSA. CDR3: CASSLARGTYEQYF. The CDR3 coding sequence is TGTGCCAGCAGCTTAGCGCGGGGTACCTACGAGCAGTACTTC.

There are many counts of this clonotype. This sequence joins TRBV12-3 or TRBV12-4 and TRBJ1-2; D not certain. The ends were cut back, 3 bases at V and 4 bases at J, with 9 bases in the middle. CDR3 length equals 13 residues. In DNA, the CDR3 is TGTGCCAGCAGTTTTAGGGTTGCCTATGGCTACACCTTC. It is translated as CASSFRVAYGYTF.

This clonotype appeared many times. The rearrangement links TRBV24-1 to TRBJ2-1, with a possible D match to TRBD2 (6 bases). V shed 1 base and J shed 0 bases, with 30 bases lying between them. CDR3 length equals 23 residues. The germline V gene has CDR1 KGHDR and CDR2 SFDVKD. CDR3 sequence: CATSDFRPRPDRNGRSSYNEQFF. As DNA, the CDR3 is TGTGCCACCAGTGATTTTCGCCCAAGGCCGGATCGGAACGGGAGAAGCTCCTACAATGAGCAGTTCTTC.

This clonotype was observed at least ten times. This sequence joins TRBV6-5 and TRBJ2-5; 8 positions match TRBD2. CDR1 is MNHEY and CDR2 is SVGAGI in the germline V gene. V lost 2 bases, J lost 4 bases, and 6 bases stayed unmatched. The CDR3 consists of 15 residues. The DNA for the CDR3 is TGTGCCAGCAGTTACACGACTAGCGAGACAGAGACCCAGTACTTC. This gives the protein CASSYTTSETETQYF.

This clonotype has more than one count but fewer than ten. Here the CDR3 reads CSVVERAGGLNNEQFF. In DNA form, the CDR3 reads TGCAGCGTAGTAGAAAGAGCGGGAGGGCTTAACAATGAGCAGTTCTTC. V and J are TRBV29-1 and TRBJ2-1; 10 bases line up with TRBD2. J gave up 5 bases and V 6 bases, and 13 bases lay outside the gene matches. Germline values: CDR1 SQVTM, CDR2 ANQGSEA. This CDR3 spans 16 amino acids.

This clonotype has at least ten counts. This chain links TRBV10-3 with TRBJ2-1; no clear D. Looked up from germline, CDR1 is ENHRY and CDR2 is SYGVKD. CDR3 size: 11 residues. Trimming took 3 bases from V and 8 from J, leaving 5 bases between them. The CDR3 region is CAISESDEQFF. The CDR3 DNA sequence: TGTGCCATCAGTGAAAGTGATGAGCAGTTCTTC.

This clonotype was found many times. The chain has TRBV30 and TRBJ1-1; the D is unclear. Germline loops: CDR1 GTSNPN, CDR2 SVGIG (reference sequence). V gave up 0 bases and J gave up 0 bases, with 14 bases separating them. This CDR3 has 16 residues. The CDR3 sequence: CAWSVNWAAMNTEAFF. The CDR3 region has the DNA TGTGCCTGGAGTGTAAATTGGGCAGCAATGAACACTGAAGCTTTCTTT.

This clonotype was recorded a few times. CDR3 coding DNA: TGTGCCGCAGGACTAGCGGTCACAGATACGCAGTATTTT. Its translation is CAAGLAVTDTQYF. V usage is TRBV7-9 and J usage is TRBJ2-3; TRBD2 aligns across 10 bases. CDR1 is SEHNR and CDR2 is FQNEAQ in the germline V gene (reference sequence). CDR3 length: 13 amino acids. V lost 11 bases to trimming and J lost 2 bases; unmatched junction nucleotides: 4.

This clonotype was counted at least ten times. V gene TRBV11-2 combines with J gene TRBJ2-1; 8 bases are shared with TRBD2. After removal of 3 bases from V and 8 bases from J, the junction contained 18 bases not matched to a gene. Germline V CDR1 and CDR2: SGHAT, FQNNGV. This CDR3 is built from 18 residues. The CDR3 region is CASSLARSGSKRRYEQFF. In DNA form, the CDR3 reads TGTGCCAGCAGCTTGGCCCGAAGCGGGAGCAAACGGAGGTATGAGCAGTTCTTC.

This clonotype has only one observation. The chain recombines TRBV11-1 with TRBJ2-6; D is possibly TRBD1 (6 bases). There are 12 residues in the CDR3. Trimming took 11 bases from V and 4 from J, leaving 9 bases between them. Germline CDR1 reads SGHAT; CDR2 reads FQDESV (reference sequence). The CDR3 DNA reads TGTGCCGGGGGCCTGGGGGCCAACGTCCTGACTTTC. As protein: CAGGLGANVLTF.

The V and J genes are TRBV18 and TRBJ1-4; D remains ambiguous. The CDR3 has 12 residues. V lost 5 bases, J lost 5 bases, and 6 bases lay in between. The germline CDR1 and CDR2 sequences are KGHSH and LQKENI. This CDR3 reads CASSAGNEKLFF. The CDR3 region has the DNA TGTGCCAGCTCAGCCGGGAATGAAAAACTGTTTTTT.

This clonotype occurred many times. This chain joins TRBV6-1 and TRBJ2-7; no clear D gene. The CDR3 runs 13 residues. V dropped 2 bases and J dropped 4 bases, with 9 bases sitting between them. Germline loops: CDR1 MNHNS, CDR2 SASEGT. CDR3 protein: CASSEPFGYEQYF. The CDR3 bases are TGTGCCAGCAGTGAACCGTTCGGGTACGAGCAGTACTTC.

The sample holds a few counts of this clonotype. This sequence joins TRBV11-2 and TRBJ2-2; D gene uncertain. CDR3 length: 14 amino acids. Germline assignment: CDR1 SGHAT and CDR2 FQNNGV. Trimming removed 0 bases at V and 6 bases at J, with 8 bases between. The CDR3 sequence: CASSLEFGPGELFF. In DNA, the CDR3 is TGTGCCAGCAGCTTAGAATTTGGCCCCGGGGAGCTGTTTTTT.

The CDR3 nucleotides are TGCGCCAGCAGACTGGACAGGGGCGATACCTACGAGCAGTACTTC. As protein: CASRLDRGDTYEQYF. The chain recombines TRBV5-1 with TRBJ2-7; TRBD1 aligns across 9 bases. Germline CDR1 and CDR2: SGHRS and YFSETQ. With 5 bases clipped from V and 2 bases from J, the junction kept 8 bases outside the gene matches. This CDR3 spans 15 amino acids.